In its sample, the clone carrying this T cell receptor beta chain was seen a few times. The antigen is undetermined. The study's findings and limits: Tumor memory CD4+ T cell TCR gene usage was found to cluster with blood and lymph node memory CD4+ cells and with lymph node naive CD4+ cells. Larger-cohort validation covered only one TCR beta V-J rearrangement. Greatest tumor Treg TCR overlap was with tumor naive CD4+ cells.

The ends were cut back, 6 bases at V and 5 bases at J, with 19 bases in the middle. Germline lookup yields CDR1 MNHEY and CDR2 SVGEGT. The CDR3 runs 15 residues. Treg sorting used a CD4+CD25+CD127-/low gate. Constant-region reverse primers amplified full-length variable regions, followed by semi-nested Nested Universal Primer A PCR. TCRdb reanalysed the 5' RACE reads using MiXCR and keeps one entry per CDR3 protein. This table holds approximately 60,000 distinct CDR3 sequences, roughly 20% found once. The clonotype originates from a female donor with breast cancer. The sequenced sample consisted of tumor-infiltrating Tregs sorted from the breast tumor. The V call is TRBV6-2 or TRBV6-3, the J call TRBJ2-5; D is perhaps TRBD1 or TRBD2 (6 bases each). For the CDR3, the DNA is TGTGCCAGCAGAAAGACAACCGGGGGCGGGGAGACCCAGTACTTC. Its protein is CASRKTTGGGETQYF.